The 20 T cell receptor beta chains below were found in one sample sequenced in a study of blood T cell repertoires in COVID-19. The table came from immunoSEQ multiplex PCR; TCRdb's copy has only in-frame clones and leaves some out. Of roughly 440,000 clones in the sample, around 88% were seen once. The source material was peripheral blood. The receptor source for this set is a woman between 45 and 65 years old with COVID-19, enrolled during active disease.

The V and J genes are TRBV30 and TRBJ1-1; D may be TRBD1 (5 bases). The CDR3 is made up of 11 amino acids. Germline CDR1 is GTSNPN and CDR2 is SVGIG (reference sequence). V lost 3 bases, J lost 7 bases, and 9 bases lay in between. CDR3 sequence (DNA): TGTGCCTGGAGCACAGGAAATGAAGCTTTCTTT. It translates to CAWSTGNEAFF.

DNA of the CDR3: TGTGCCAGCAGCTTGCAGGACACTGAAGCTTTCTTT. Its protein product is CASSLQDTEAFF. The chain combines TRBV5-8 with TRBJ1-1, with D unclear. V was clipped by 1 base and J by 3 bases, with 4 bases between them. The CDR3 contains 12 residues. Per the germline V gene, CDR1 is SGHTS and CDR2 is YDEGEE.

This chain uses TRBV7-9 with TRBJ2-2; TRBD1 matches at 12 bases. CDR3 size: 17 residues. From germline, CDR1 is SEHNR and CDR2 FQNEAQ (reference sequence). J lost 3 bases, V lost 3 bases, and 5 bases had no gene match. As DNA, the CDR3 is TGTGCCAGCAGCTTCGGGACAGGGGGCCCGTACACCGGGGAGCTGTTTTTT. This sequence encodes CASSFGTGGPYTGELFF.

The rearrangement uses TRBV5-1 and TRBJ2-2; the match to TRBD1 covers 8 bases. Germline assignment: CDR1 SGHRS and CDR2 YFSETQ. This CDR3 comprises 17 residues. The junction had 14 bases not matched to a gene; V was cut back by 3 bases and J by 7 bases. In DNA form, the CDR3 reads TGCGCCAGCAGCTCCGGGACAGGAGGAAGTAGGCACGGGGAGCTGTTTTTT. Translated: CASSSGTGGSRHGELFF.

V gene TRBV2 combines with J gene TRBJ1-1; possible D gene TRBD1, 6 bases. V was clipped by 3 bases and J by 1 base, with 12 bases between them. The CDR3 has 15 amino acids. CDR1 is SNHLY and CDR2 is FYNNEI in the germline V gene. CDR3: CASSDGRGRNTEAFF. Here the CDR3 DNA reads TGTGCCAGCAGTGATGGGCGGGGGCGGAACACTGAAGCTTTCTTT.

The chain carries TRBV6-5 and TRBJ1-1; D may be TRBD1 (5 bases). V was clipped by 8 bases and J by 4 bases, with 17 bases between them. The CDR3 runs 14 residues. Per germline, CDR1 MNHEY and CDR2 SVGAGI. In DNA, the CDR3 is TGTGCCAGCGGCTTCGCACGGGGGACCACTGAAGCTTTCTTT. Protein: CASGFARGTTEAFF.

The chain combines TRBV30 with TRBJ2-1; perhaps TRBD1 as D (5 bases). V lost 0 bases and J lost 7, with 16 bases in between. The CDR3 extends over 15 amino acids. CDR1 is GTSNPN, CDR2 SVGIG, per germline (reference sequence). The CDR3 loop reads CAWSVSFKKGNEQFF. In DNA form, the CDR3 reads TGTGCCTGGAGTGTTTCCTTTAAGAAGGGGAATGAGCAGTTCTTC.

The V and J genes are TRBV6-5 and TRBJ1-2, with a possible D match to TRBD1 (5 bases). V was shortened by 2 bases and J by 2 bases, with 15 bases between the two germline ends. Germline CDR1 is MNHEY and CDR2 is SVGAGI. This CDR3 is 16 amino acids long. The CDR3, as DNA: TGTGCCAGCAGTTACGGGGCAGGCTTCGACAACTATGGCTACACCTTC. This translates into CASSYGAGFDNYGYTF.

The chain has TRBV27 and TRBJ2-1; the match to TRBD2 covers 8 bases. Germline V lookup: CDR1 MNHEY, CDR2 SMNVEV (reference sequence). J was trimmed by 0 bases and V by 1 base; bases with no gene match: 5. This CDR3 has 17 amino acids. The DNA for the CDR3 is TGTGCCAGCAGTTTATTTGCGGGGGGTAGCTCCTACAATGAGCAGTTCTTC. Translated, it gives CASSLFAGGSSYNEQFF.

The CDR3 DNA reads as TGTGCCAGCGGCCGGGGGGTGATGAACACTGAAGCTTTCTTT. Translation: CASGRGVMNTEAFF. The chain uses TRBV3-1 (or the pseudogene TRBV3-2) and TRBJ1-1; possibly TRBD1 for D (5 bases). Per germline, CDR1 LGHDT and CDR2 YNNKEL (reference sequence). This CDR3 is 14 amino acids long. V lost 8 bases to trimming and J lost 0 bases, with 13 bases between them.

This rearrangement joins TRBV30 to TRBJ2-7, with TRBD1 matching over 10 bases. Trimming took 7 bases from V and 6 from J; bases not matched to a gene: 9. This CDR3 is 13 amino acids long. Germline V gives CDR1 GTSNPN, CDR2 SVGIG (reference sequence). DNA for the CDR3: TGTGCCTCGGATTACCGGGACAGGGGCGAGCAGTACTTC. This codes for CASDYRDRGEQYF.

The rearrangement uses TRBV5-4 and TRBJ1-2, with D maybe TRBD1 (5 bases). This CDR3 spans 15 amino acids. V lost 6 bases and J lost 3, with 18 bases in between. Germline V gene data show CDR1 as SGHNT and CDR2 as YYREEE (reference sequence). The CDR3 loop reads CASTTPTGRYYGYTF. The CDR3 region has the DNA TGTGCCAGCACCACGCCCACAGGCCGATACTATGGCTACACCTTC.

The chain recombines TRBV24-1 with TRBJ2-5; 9 positions match TRBD1. The CDR3 spans 15 residues. Germline V gene data show CDR1 as KGHDR and CDR2 as SFDVKD. After removal of 3 bases from V and 5 bases from J, the junction contained 6 bases not matched to a gene. In nucleotides, the CDR3 is TGTGCCACCAGTGATCGACAGGGGGGATTGGAGACCCAGTACTTC. Amino acid sequence: CATSDRQGGLETQYF.

The genes are TRBV5-1 and TRBJ2-7; D is undetermined. The CDR3 loop spans 12 amino acids. Germline assignment: CDR1 SGHRS and CDR2 YFSETQ. V was cut by 3 bases and J by 0 bases, with 4 bases left in between. CDR3 sequence reads: CASSYSSYEQYF. The DNA of the CDR3 is TGCGCCAGCAGCTACAGCTCCTACGAGCAGTACTTC. Full variable domain (outside the CDR3, taken from reference TRBV5-1 and TRBJ2-7): KAGVTQTPRYLIKTRGQQVTLSCSPISGHRSVSWYQQTPGQGLQFLFEYFSETQRNKGNFPGRFSGRQFSNSRSEMNVSTLELGDSALYLCASSYSSYEQYFGPGTRLTVT.

J is TRBJ1-1 and V is TRBV10-3; 8 bases fit TRBD1. The germline V gene has CDR1 ENHRY and CDR2 SYGVKD. This CDR3 is built from 14 residues. The V segment lost 4 bases and the J segment 4 bases; nucleotides outside the gene matches: 5. CDR3 loop: CAISAGTGTTEAFF. CDR3 nucleotide sequence: TGTGCCATCAGTGCCGGGACAGGTACCACTGAAGCTTTCTTT.

This clone was counted once. The chain links TRBV19 to TRBJ2-2; 7 bases map to TRBD2. This CDR3 has 16 residues. V lost 1 base to trimming and J lost 6 bases; unmatched junction nucleotides: 8. Germline V gene lookup returns CDR1 LNHDA and CDR2 SQIVND (reference sequence). CDR3 sequence: CASSIGSGAVAGELFF. The CDR3 DNA reads as TGTGCCAGTAGTATAGGGAGCGGGGCTGTTGCCGGGGAGCTGTTTTTT.

CDR3 amino acids: CASSVTDTQYF. In DNA, the CDR3 is TGCGCCAGCAGCGTAACAGATACGCAGTATTTT. This chain connects TRBV5-1 to TRBJ2-3, with no clear D. Trimming took off 4 bases at V and 3 bases at J, with 3 bases between the two ends. CDR1 SGHRS and CDR2 YFSETQ come from the germline V gene. CDR3 length equals 11 residues.

The chain couples TRBV5-8 to TRBJ1-2, with 8 bases aligning to TRBD1. The CDR3 spans 14 residues. The ends lost 5 bases at V and 7 bases at J; junction bases unmatched: 10. Germline assignment: CDR1 SGHTS and CDR2 YDEGEE. The CDR3: CASSQGALLGGYTF. CDR3 in DNA: TGTGCCAGCAGTCAGGGGGCCCTTCTTGGTGGCTACACCTTC. Supplemented by reference TRBV5-8 and TRBJ1-2, the full variable domain reads EAGVTQSPTHLIKTRGQQATLRCSPISGHTSVYWYQQALGLGLQFLLWYDEGEERNRGNFPPRFSGRQFPNYSSELNVNALELEDSALYLCASSQGALLGGYTFGSGTRLTVV.

The gene calls are TRBV7-3 and TRBJ1-1; 7 bases map to TRBD1. Germline CDR1 SGHTA, CDR2 FQGTGA. The CDR3 has 14 amino acids. V dropped 5 bases and J dropped 4; count of bases not matched to a gene: 7. The CDR3 here is CASSPRDSATEAFF. Written as DNA, the CDR3 is TGTGCCAGCAGCCCGAGGGACAGTGCCACTGAAGCTTTCTTT.

The chain uses TRBV6-2 or TRBV6-3 and TRBJ2-3; 15 nucleotides align to TRBD2. Germline V gene sequence: CDR1 MNHEY, CDR2 SVGEGT. CDR3 length: 16 amino acids. V was clipped by 2 bases and J by 7 bases; unmatched bases: 4. The CDR3 loop reads CASSYPGLAGGHTQYF. The CDR3, as DNA: TGTGCCAGCAGTTACCCGGGACTAGCGGGGGGACATACGCAGTATTTT.